This T cell receptor (beta chain) came from a study of T cell repertoires in cytomegalovirus infection. This CDR3 region has 13 residues. The germline gives CDR1 LNHDA, CDR2 SQIVND (reference sequence). V was cut by 4 bases and J by 4 bases, with 8 bases left in between. From the reads, TCRdb called clonotypes with MiXCR, one entry per CDR3 protein. The table lists about 350,000 distinct CDR3 sequences, about 35% of them singletons. A word on this clonotype: Its antigen is unidentified.

The clonotype originates from a human donor in good health (CMV status not recorded). Some clones in this sample may be carry-over from other donors' samples. The genes are TRBV19 and TRBJ2-1; D gene ambiguous. Sequenced material: cultured PBMCs, taken from culture after CMV antigen stimulation. Here the CDR3 reads CASSNRRYNEQFF. The CDR3 DNA follows: TGTGCCAGTAGTAACCGGCGGTACAATGAGCAGTTCTTC.